This T cell receptor beta chain was found in a study of blood T cell repertoires in COVID-19 (dated by TCRdb to the early 2020s). About the study as a whole: Samples covering the acute and convalescent phases of COVID-19 were provided by collaborators in the United States, Italy and Spain. The prospective study material was composed of cDNA or gDNA derived from T cells, B-cell-depleted T cells, or PBMCs. Subjects who had been exposed to COVID-19, were actively infected with it, or had recovered from it provided the deeply sampled blood TCRbeta repertoires that made up the dataset. The repertoires were released in a freely available public database intended as a resource for research on the immune response to SARS-CoV-2. The samples were drawn from two sources: the first 160 participants of the ongoing ImmuneRACE study, and 1,000 to 1,500 subjects contributed by 6 global collaborators. Sample metadata almost always included a de-identified subject ID, COVID-19 status, age in years and sex. Where HLA class I and class II types were available, the types were taken from metadata supplied by the sample provider, not from assay-based typing.

A note on this clone: Its recognized antigen is unknown. One base away there is no much larger clone; base qualities are not given.

From V the trimming removes 5 bases and from J it removes 6 bases, while the gene matches leave 9 bases of the junction unaccounted for. The CDR3 runs 15 residues from the cysteine to the phenylalanine. The read is trimmed to its CDR3 DNA, 45 bases read in frame from base 1. In the germline V gene, CDR1 corresponds to SGHAT and CDR2 to FQNNGV. Study-wide conclusions, independent of this receptor: Clinical and demographic metadata were provided uncurated, with the amount varying by source and participant.

TCRbeta CDR3 regions were amplified from genomic DNA using the immunoSEQ Assay, a bias-controlled multiplex PCR. As for the authors' bioinformatics: Nucleated cell counts per sample were estimated from amplification of reference gene primers within the assay. To quantify the absolute abundance of each unique TCRbeta CDR3 rearrangement, sequence reads were collapsed and filtered. For each sample, productive Simpson clonality was calculated as the square root of Simpson's diversity index across productive rearrangements. TCRdb's version of the immuneACCESS table is confined to in-frame rearrangements and falls short of the full clone set. An unresolved V gene accounts for under half of the shortfall where checked; the remainder is of unknown origin. From that table come the V and J calls and clone size; the DNA was used to work out D and trimming. This sample has 200,000 to 250,000 clones in its table, and about 82% of those were observed once. Of the sample, more than 9% falls within the top ten clones.

Collaborating institutions collected whole blood in K2EDTA tubes following their own protocols. For TCRbeta analysis, collaborator samples were shipped as frozen whole blood, as isolated PBMCs, or as DNA extracted from either sample type. The chain is made from TRBV11-2 and TRBJ2-2; TRBD2 aligns with 7 central bases. The TCR comes from a man older than 75 with acute or convalescent COVID-19. The sample consisted of peripheral blood. The bases read TGTGCCAGCAGCCAAGCATCAGGGAGGGCCGGGGAGCTGTTTTTT. Its translation reads: CASSQASGRAGELFF.